Listed here are 32 T cell receptor beta chains from one sample, sequenced in a study of blood T cell repertoires in COVID-19. Assay: immunoSEQ multiplex PCR; the TCRdb copy retains only in-frame clones and omits some. Of 150,000 to 200,000 clones listed, about 90% were seen once; the top ten hold 9.5% to 13%. The sample consisted of peripheral blood. The receptors originated from a woman aged 55-69 years with COVID-19, enrolled during active disease.

The chain links TRBV10-3 to TRBJ1-1, with D possibly TRBD1 on 5 matching bases. Deletions cut 0 bases from V and 4 bases from J, with 12 bases between. This CDR3 has 15 amino acids. From germline, CDR1 is ENHRY and CDR2 SYGVKD. The CDR3 DNA sequence: TGTGCCATCAGTGAGTCCTCAGGGATGGTCACTGAAGCTTTCTTT. This encodes CAISESSGMVTEAFF.

The chain carries TRBV27 and TRBJ1-5, with TRBD1 as a possible D gene (5 bases). This CDR3 is 18 amino acids long. Germline V gives CDR1 MNHEY, CDR2 SMNVEV (reference sequence). V was trimmed by 2 bases and J by 6 bases, leaving 23 bases between them. Here the CDR3 DNA reads TGTGCCAGCAGTTTACGGGTTTTGGTAGGGGCCGCGGTTCAGCCCCAGCATTTT. Translated, it gives CASSLRVLVGAAVQPQHF.

V gene TRBV19 combines with J gene TRBJ1-6, with D possibly matching TRBD1 (6 bases). CDR1 LNHDA and CDR2 SQIVND come from the germline V gene (reference sequence). With 5 bases removed from V and 0 bases from J, the gap between germline ends came to 14 bases. This CDR3 has 17 residues. The CDR3 nucleotides are TGTGCCAGTAGTCCTAGGACAGAGAGCTCCTATAATTCACCCCTCCACTTT. As protein: CASSPRTESSYNSPLHF.

The V and J genes are TRBV7-9 and TRBJ2-1; no reliable D call. V was cut by 4 bases and J by 6 bases, with 19 bases left in between. Looked up from germline, CDR1 is SEHNR and CDR2 is FQNEAQ (reference sequence). The CDR3 length is 16 residues. CDR3 sequence reads: CASSSFGSTSRNEQFF. CDR3 nucleotides: TGTGCCAGCAGCTCCTTCGGGTCTACATCCCGCAATGAGCAGTTCTTC.

The CDR3 DNA sequence: TGTGCCAGCAGTGAAGAGCCCGGGTGGGTGAACACCGGGGAGCTGTTTTTT. This sequence encodes CASSEEPGWVNTGELFF. The V gene is TRBV6-1, the J gene TRBJ2-2; D call uncertain. Germline CDR1 is MNHNS and CDR2 is SASEGT. V was cut by 1 base and J by 1 base, with 13 bases left in between. The CDR3 spans 17 residues.

V usage is TRBV4-1 and J usage is TRBJ1-1, with 8 bases identical to TRBD1. This CDR3 is 15 amino acids long. V lost 4 bases, J lost 0 bases, and 4 bases stayed unmatched. Germline assignment: CDR1 MGHRA and CDR2 YSYEKL. The CDR3 region has the DNA TGCGCCAGCAGCCTGGGGACAGGTCTGAACACTGAAGCTTTCTTT. Its protein product is CASSLGTGLNTEAFF.

The chain recombines TRBV5-1 with TRBJ2-1; weak D call: TRBD2 (6 bases). The CDR3 has 14 amino acids. CDR1 and CDR2 (germline): SGHRS, YFSETQ. Between the trimmed V and J ends, which lost 0 bases and 3 bases, there was a span of 7 bases. The CDR3 region has the DNA TGCGCCAGCAGCTTGGAGGGACTCTACAATGAGCAGTTCTTC. Protein product: CASSLEGLYNEQFF.

The rearrangement links TRBV19 to TRBJ1-1, with a weak D call TRBD1 (6 bases). Germline V gives CDR1 LNHDA, CDR2 SQIVND (reference sequence). This CDR3 contains 12 residues. Trimming shortened V by 2 bases and J by 12 bases, and 13 bases separated the two germline ends. CDR3: CASSISQGTTFF. The CDR3 nucleotides are TGTGCCAGTAGTATAAGTCAGGGGACGACTTTCTTT.

V and J are TRBV13 and TRBJ2-3; 13 bases align to TRBD2. Germline CDR1 PRHDT, CDR2 FYEKMQ (reference sequence). Trimming at V came to 1 base and at J to 0 bases, leaving 4 bases not matched to a gene. The CDR3 has 18 residues. The CDR3 is CASSLALTSGRSTDTQYF. The CDR3 nucleotides read TGTGCCAGCAGCTTAGCTCTGACTAGCGGGAGGAGCACAGATACGCAGTATTTT. Looking up the rest from reference TRBV13 and TRBJ2-3 gives the full variable domain: AAGVIQSPRHLIKEKRETATLKCYPIPRHDTVYWYQQGPGQDPQFLISFYEKMQSDKGSIPDRFSAQQFSDYHSELNMSSLELGDSALYFCASSLALTSGRSTDTQYFGPGTRLTVL.

The V call is TRBV24-1, the J call TRBJ1-2; TRBD1 matches at 9 bases. The CDR3 contains 16 residues. V lost 2 bases and J lost 8; bases outside the gene matches: 11. Germline V gene data show CDR1 as KGHDR and CDR2 as SFDVKD. CDR3 sequence: CATSDSGTGSLYGYTF. CDR3 nucleotides: TGTGCCACCAGTGATTCGGGGACAGGGTCTCTCTACGGCTACACCTTC.

The chain recombines TRBV21-1 with TRBJ1-1; the table's D call TRBD1 went unverified against the DNA. TRBV21-1 is shown as a pseudogene. The CDR3 has 15 residues. CDR3 sequence reads: CASSKRFRGRTEAFF. In nucleotides, the CDR3 is TGTGCCAGCAGCAAAAGGTTCAGGGGGCGCACTGAAGCTTTCTTT.

The rearrangement joins TRBV18 to TRBJ1-2; 11 bases map to TRBD1. Per the germline V gene, CDR1 is KGHSH and CDR2 is LQKENI. V shed 4 bases, J shed 2 bases, and the junction held 3 bases outside the gene matches. The CDR3 sequence is 15 residues long. CDR3: CASSRGDRGNYGYTF. As DNA, the CDR3 is TGTGCCAGCTCACGGGGGGACAGGGGGAACTATGGCTACACCTTC.

The chain joins TRBV29-1 to TRBJ2-5, with 7 bases that match TRBD2. V lost 3 bases to trimming and J lost 4 bases; unmatched junction nucleotides: 2. The CDR3 covers 12 residues. Germline V gene sequence: CDR1 SQVTM, CDR2 ANQGSEA. The CDR3: CSVEGRGETQYF. The DNA for the CDR3 is TGCAGCGTTGAGGGGAGGGGAGAGACCCAGTACTTC.

The V gene is TRBV24-1, the J gene TRBJ2-7; D not certain. V was shortened by 6 bases and J by 3 bases, with 14 bases between the two germline ends. Germline V CDR1 and CDR2: KGHDR, SFDVKD. The CDR3 consists of 14 residues. The CDR3 coding sequence is TGTGCCACCAGTTTCTACCTCGTGAGCTACGAGCAGTACTTC. This gives the protein CATSFYLVSYEQYF.

The rearrangement uses TRBV18 and TRBJ2-1; perhaps TRBD2 as D (6 bases). The CDR3 runs to 15 residues. V lost 3 bases and J lost 7, with 16 bases in between. From germline, CDR1 is KGHSH and CDR2 LQKENI. As DNA, the CDR3 is TGTGCCAGCTCACCGAGGGGCGGGATAGGAAATGAGCAGTTCTTC. Its translation is CASSPRGGIGNEQFF.

This chain connects TRBV24-1 to TRBJ2-5; TRBD1 agrees at 8 bases. CDR3 length: 15 residues. With 4 bases clipped from V and 5 bases from J, the junction kept 8 bases outside the gene matches. From germline, CDR1 is KGHDR and CDR2 SFDVKD. The CDR3 region has the DNA TGTGCCACCAGTGAGTGGACAGGGTTTGGGGAGACCCAGTACTTC. This codes for CATSEWTGFGETQYF.

The chain has TRBV12-3 or TRBV12-4 and TRBJ2-5; 7 bases match TRBD2. CDR3 size: 13 residues. Trimming at V came to 3 bases and at J to 5 bases, leaving 3 bases not matched to a gene. CDR3 loop: CASSLMGGETQYF. In DNA, the CDR3 is TGTGCCAGCAGTTTGATGGGGGGGGAGACCCAGTACTTC.

J is TRBJ2-4 and V is TRBV11-3; 10 nucleotides match TRBD2. Trimming cost V 1 base and J 3 bases; bases outside gene matches: 6. The CDR3 runs to 17 residues. Germline CDR1 and CDR2: SGHNT and YENEEA. The CDR3 loop reads CASSLVLAGEYKNIQYF. The CDR3 region has the DNA TGTGCCAGCAGCTTAGTGCTAGCGGGAGAATACAAAAACATTCAGTACTTC.

CDR3 DNA: TGTGCCAGCAGTTTACTTATCGACTATGGCTACACCTTC. Protein: CASSLLIDYGYTF. The chain couples TRBV12-3 or TRBV12-4 to TRBJ1-2; D remains ambiguous. This CDR3 has 13 amino acids. V lost 2 bases to trimming and J lost 3 bases, with 7 bases between them.

The V call is TRBV30, the J call TRBJ1-1; D is ambiguous. The CDR3 consists of 16 residues. The germline V and J ends were trimmed by 0 bases and 0 bases, with 14 bases remaining between them. CDR1 GTSNPN and CDR2 SVGIG come from the germline V gene (reference sequence). CDR3 sequence: CAWSVVGLYMNTEAFF. The DNA of the CDR3 is TGTGCCTGGAGTGTGGTCGGACTATACATGAACACTGAAGCTTTCTTT.

In this sample, this clone turned up once. This rearrangement joins TRBV5-5 to TRBJ2-7; 12 bases line up with TRBD2. CDR1 SGHKS and CDR2 YYEKEE come from the germline V gene (reference sequence). CDR3 size: 15 residues. V trimming: 3 bases; J trimming: 4 bases; junction bases outside the gene matches: 5. In nucleotides, the CDR3 is TGTGCCAGCAGCTCAACTAGCGGGAGGCTATACGAGCAGTACTTC. Its protein is CASSSTSGRLYEQYF.

This rearrangement joins TRBV19 to TRBJ1-1; 12 bases fit TRBD1. The CDR3 covers 15 residues. CDR1 and CDR2 from the germline V gene are LNHDA and SQIVND (reference sequence). The junction had 5 bases not matched to a gene; V was cut back by 5 bases and J by 4 bases. The CDR3 DNA sequence: TGTGCCAGTAGTCCAGGGACAGGGGGCTTCACTGAAGCTTTCTTT. Translating gives CASSPGTGGFTEAFF. Full variable domain (remainder filled in from reference TRBV19 and TRBJ1-1): DGGITQSPKYLFRKEGQNVTLSCEQNLNHDAMYWYRQDPGQGLRLIYYSQIVNDFQKGDIAEGYSVSREKKESFPLTVTSAQKNPTAFYLCASSPGTGGFTEAFFGQGTRLTVV.

The chain is built from TRBV19 and TRBJ2-1; 7 nucleotides align to TRBD2. The CDR3 is 15 residues long. After removal of 9 bases from V and 4 bases from J, the junction contained 12 bases not matched to a gene. CDR1 is LNHDA, CDR2 SQIVND, per germline (reference sequence). The CDR3 DNA sequence: TGTGCCAGCCGTGTGGGCGGGAGCCCATACAATGAGCAGTTCTTC. Translation: CASRVGGSPYNEQFF.

The chain is built from TRBV5-1 and TRBJ1-1; D is undetermined. Germline assignment: CDR1 SGHRS and CDR2 YFSETQ. The CDR3 runs to 12 residues. The germline V and J ends were trimmed by 0 bases and 6 bases, with 6 bases remaining between them. The CDR3 protein is CASSLGRSEAFF. CDR3 DNA: TGCGCCAGCAGCTTGGGGAGGTCTGAAGCTTTCTTT.

The rearrangement uses TRBV24-1 and TRBJ1-5; TRBD1 might be the D (5 bases). Trimming shortened V by 5 bases and J by 9 bases, and 19 bases separated the two germline ends. Per germline, CDR1 KGHDR and CDR2 SFDVKD. This CDR3 is built from 15 residues. The CDR3 DNA reads TGTGCCACCAGTGGTCCGGCCATCCAGGGATCGCCCCAGCATTTT. As protein: CATSGPAIQGSPQHF.

The chain uses TRBV6-5 and TRBJ1-5; TRBD1 is a possible D gene (5 bases). CDR1 and CDR2 from the germline V gene are MNHEY and SVGAGI. The V end lost 2 bases, the J end lost 10 bases, and 9 bases lay between the germline ends. The CDR3 is 12 residues long. As DNA, the CDR3 is TGTGCCAGCAGTTACATGGGGGGACCCCAGCATTTT. Amino acid sequence: CASSYMGGPQHF.

The chain employs TRBV29-1 and TRBJ1-1, with TRBD1 matching 7 bases. V dropped 6 bases and J dropped 2; count of bases not matched to a gene: 6. CDR1 SQVTM and CDR2 ANQGSEA come from the germline V gene. The CDR3 is 13 amino acids. The CDR3 loop reads CSVRDSFNTEAFF. The CDR3 DNA sequence: TGCAGCGTCCGGGACAGTTTTAACACTGAAGCTTTCTTT. Full variable domain (missing parts from reference TRBV29-1 and TRBJ1-1): SAVISQKPSRDICQRGTSLTIQCQVDSQVTMMFWYRQQPGQSLTLIATANQGSEATYESGFVIDKFPISRPNLTFSTLTVSNMSPEDSSIYLCSVRDSFNTEAFFGQGTRLTVV.

This clone has a single count. The chain carries TRBV4-1 and TRBJ2-1, with 11 bases lining up with TRBD2. Germline V gives CDR1 MGHRA, CDR2 YSYEKL. Trimming removed 4 bases from V and 4 bases from J; junction bases left unmatched: 6. The CDR3 consists of 16 residues. In DNA form, the CDR3 reads TGCGCCAGCAGCCCTTCGACTAGCGGGGTTTACAATGAGCAGTTCTTC. Encoded protein: CASSPSTSGVYNEQFF.

The chain employs TRBV11-3 and TRBJ2-1; 12 bases match TRBD2. This CDR3 has 18 residues. The V gene end was trimmed by 0 bases and the J gene end by 6 bases; junction bases not matched to a gene: 9. Germline V gene sequence: CDR1 SGHNT, CDR2 YENEEA. This CDR3 is CASSLDNGGLAGLNEQFF. The CDR3 DNA reads TGTGCCAGCAGCTTAGATAACGGCGGACTAGCGGGACTCAATGAGCAGTTCTTC.

The chain combines TRBV7-2 with TRBJ2-5; TRBD2 agrees at 9 bases. Germline V gives CDR1 SGHTA, CDR2 FQGNSA. This CDR3 contains 15 residues. V dropped 2 bases and J dropped 2; count of bases not matched to a gene: 3. The CDR3 protein is CASSLSLAGQETQYF. DNA of the CDR3: TGTGCCAGCAGCTTAAGCCTAGCGGGGCAAGAGACCCAGTACTTC.

The chain employs TRBV25-1 and TRBJ2-7; a weak D match, TRBD1 (6 bases). V lost 4 bases and J 2 bases, leaving 12 bases between the germline ends. Germline V gives CDR1 MGHDK, CDR2 SYGVNS. CDR3 length: 14 amino acids. As DNA, the CDR3 is TGTGCCAGCAGTGCCCCCGGGGACACCTACGAGCAGTACTTC. It translates to CASSAPGDTYEQYF.

This clone was observed a few times. V is TRBV10-3 and J is TRBJ1-6; D might be TRBD1 (6 bases). The V end was cut by 2 bases, the J end by 7 bases, with 9 bases between. CDR3 length equals 14 residues. Germline V gene lookup returns CDR1 ENHRY and CDR2 SYGVKD. The CDR3: CAISETGRNSPLHF. The CDR3 nucleotides read TGTGCCATCAGTGAGACAGGGCGGAATTCACCCCTCCACTTT.